These 14 T cell receptor beta chains originate from one sample sequenced in a study of Tregs in tolerant kidney transplant recipients. Profiled with immunoSEQ multiplex PCR; TCRdb holds only in-frame clones, not every one. The repertoire holds about 240,000 clones, with about 86% as singletons. Sequencing was carried out using CD4+ T cells from blood. These receptors all stem from a human donor in good health.

There are a few counts of this clone. The V call is TRBV19, the J call TRBJ1-1; D not resolved. From germline, CDR1 is LNHDA and CDR2 SQIVND (reference sequence). This CDR3 region has 14 residues. The germline V and J ends were trimmed by 2 bases and 1 base, with 8 bases remaining between them. The CDR3 sequence: CASSIRAGNTEAFF. DNA of the CDR3: TGTGCCAGTAGTATAAGAGCAGGGAACACTGAAGCTTTCTTT. The full variable domain, in which reference TRBV19 and TRBJ1-1 provide the parts outside the CDR3, is DGGITQSPKYLFRKEGQNVTLSCEQNLNHDAMYWYRQDPGQGLRLIYYSQIVNDFQKGDIAEGYSVSREKKESFPLTVTSAQKNPTAFYLCASSIRAGNTEAFFGQGTRLTVV.

The V gene is TRBV18, the J gene TRBJ2-1; 10 nucleotides line up with TRBD2. The CDR3 is made up of 14 amino acids. CDR1 KGHSH and CDR2 LQKENI come from the germline V gene. V shed 5 bases and J 3 bases; nucleotides not matched to a gene: 1. The CDR3 spells CASSSGGVYNEQFF. CDR3 nucleotide sequence: TGTGCCAGCTCAAGCGGGGGGGTCTACAATGAGCAGTTCTTC. Together with reference TRBV18 and TRBJ2-1, the CDR3 gives the full variable domain: NAGVMQNPRHLVRRRGQEARLRCSPMKGHSHVYWYRQLPEEGLKFMVYLQKENIIDESGMPKERFSAEFPKEGPSILRIQQVVRGDSAAYFCASSSGGVYNEQFFGPGTRLTVL.

The chain links TRBV11-2 to TRBJ1-3; tentatively, D is TRBD1 (5 bases). V was trimmed by 4 bases and J by 4 bases, leaving 11 bases between them. This CDR3 is 14 amino acids long. Germline loops: CDR1 SGHAT, CDR2 FQNNGV. The CDR3 loop reads CASSYGGSGNTIYF. Here the CDR3 DNA reads TGTGCCAGCAGCTATGGGGGTTCGGGAAACACCATATATTTT.

V gene TRBV9 combines with J gene TRBJ1-4, with 8 nucleotides matching TRBD1. CDR1 and CDR2 from the germline V gene are SGDLS and YYNGEE. The CDR3 extends over 17 amino acids. Trimming cost V 4 bases and J 4 bases; bases outside gene matches: 12. CDR3 sequence (DNA): TGTGCCAGCAGCCCTCTCGTGGGGACAGGCGGTAATGAAAAACTGTTTTTT. It is translated as CASSPLVGTGGNEKLFF. Filled out from reference TRBV9 and TRBJ1-4, the complete variable domain reads DSGVTQTPKHLITATGQRVTLRCSPRSGDLSVYWYQQSLDQGLQFLIQYYNGEERAKGNILERFSAQQFPDLHSELNLSSLELGDSALYFCASSPLVGTGGNEKLFFGSGTQLSVL.

Regarding this clone: At the DNA level, this CDR3 is encoded by other sequences in the same sample as well. The rearrangement links TRBV18 to TRBJ2-1; D gene ambiguous. This CDR3 spans 13 amino acids. The V gene lost 0 bases and the J gene lost 3 bases, with 3 bases spanning the gap. In germline, CDR1 is KGHSH, CDR2 LQKENI. CDR3 coding DNA: TGTGCCAGCTCACCACCGAGCTACAATGAGCAGTTCTTC. Encoded protein: CASSPPSYNEQFF.

To note about this clone: Distinct nucleotide sequences in the sample also encode this CDR3. The chain recombines TRBV6-5 with TRBJ1-1; D may be TRBD1 (5 bases). Germline CDR1 is MNHEY and CDR2 is SVGAGI. Trimming stripped 6 bases from V and 4 bases from J, with 18 bases between. The CDR3 is 15 residues long. The CDR3 reads CASRRPGPKTTEAFF. For the CDR3, the DNA is TGTGCCAGCAGGCGACCGGGGCCTAAAACCACTGAAGCTTTCTTT.

The chain recombines TRBV18 with TRBJ2-5; no clear D. The V gene lost 3 bases and the J gene lost 11 bases, with 10 bases spanning the gap. CDR3 length: 11 amino acids. Germline CDR1 and CDR2: KGHSH and LQKENI. The chain's CDR3 is CASSPGREQYF. In DNA form, the CDR3 reads TGTGCCAGCTCACCGGGAAGAGAGCAGTACTTC.

The rearrangement joins TRBV7-9 to TRBJ2-3, with D possibly being TRBD1 or TRBD2 (5 bases each). CDR1 SEHNR and CDR2 FQNEAQ come from the germline V gene (reference sequence). The CDR3 runs to 14 residues. V lost 7 bases to trimming and J lost 2 bases, with 13 bases between them. The CDR3 loop is CASNLGDATDTQYF. DNA of the CDR3: TGTGCCAGCAACCTAGGGGACGCCACAGATACGCAGTATTTT.

With respect to this clone: The identical CDR3 is also encoded by other nucleotide sequences in the sample. The chain joins TRBV7-2 to TRBJ1-2; D unclear. In germline, CDR1 is SGHTA, CDR2 FQGNSA. This CDR3 has 13 amino acids. The V gene lost 1 base and the J gene lost 2 bases, with 5 bases spanning the gap. The CDR3 reads CASSLGRNYGYTF. CDR3 nucleotide sequence: TGTGCCAGCAGCTTAGGAAGAAACTATGGCTACACCTTC.

J is TRBJ2-1 and V is TRBV11-3; TRBD1 or TRBD2 may be the D gene (5 bases each). Per germline, CDR1 SGHNT and CDR2 YENEEA. Trimming pared 1 base from V and 5 bases from J, leaving 12 bases between. The CDR3 loop spans 15 amino acids. The DNA for the CDR3 is TGTGCCAGCAGCTTAGGTGGGACCGACGACAATGAGCAGTTCTTC. Protein sequence: CASSLGGTDDNEQFF.

The V and J genes are TRBV7-2 and TRBJ2-5, with D hard to call. The CDR3 consists of 12 residues. Between the trimmed V and J ends, which lost 2 bases and 5 bases, there was a span of 6 bases. Germline V CDR1 and CDR2: SGHTA, FQGNSA. CDR3 nucleotides: TGTGCCAGCAGCTTATGGCTCGAGACCCAGTACTTC. Encoded protein: CASSLWLETQYF. Full variable domain (rest looked up from reference TRBV7-2 and TRBJ2-5): GAGVSQSPSNKVTEKGKDVELRCDPISGHTALYWYRQSLGQGLEFLIYFQGNSAPDKSGLPSDRFSAERTGGSVSTLTIQRTQQEDSAVYLCASSLWLETQYFGPGTRLLVL.

CDR3 protein: CASSPSPPLASDEQFF. The CDR3 DNA is TGTGCCAGCAGCCCAAGCCCCCCCTTAGCGTCAGATGAGCAGTTCTTC. The V call is TRBV27, the J call TRBJ2-1; D perhaps matches TRBD2 (5 bases). The V gene's germline CDR1 is MNHEY and CDR2 SMNVEV (reference sequence). This CDR3 region has 16 residues. Trimming took 6 bases from V and 8 from J, leaving 23 bases between them.

This clone has more than one count but fewer than ten. V and J are TRBV7-6 and TRBJ2-3; D call uncertain. V lost 0 bases and J lost 4, with 8 bases in between. The CDR3 has 14 amino acids. Germline CDR1 reads SGHVS; CDR2 reads FNYEAQ. CDR3 sequence: CASSLALEADTQYF. In DNA form, the CDR3 reads TGTGCCAGCAGCTTAGCTCTAGAGGCAGATACGCAGTATTTT.

The chain uses TRBV7-2 and TRBJ2-7; 7 nucleotides line up with TRBD2. This CDR3 region has 16 residues. Per the germline V gene, CDR1 is SGHTA and CDR2 is FQGNSA. After removal of 5 bases from V and 3 bases from J, the junction contained 13 bases not matched to a gene. Here the CDR3 DNA reads TGTGCCAGCAGCCGCGGCCAGCGGGACTTCTACTACGAGCAGTACTTC. It encodes CASSRGQRDFYYEQYF.